This is a list of T cell receptor beta chains from one sample in a study of PD-L1 blockade in urothelial cancer. Assay used: immunoSEQ multiplex PCR; TCRdb lists only in-frame clones, some missing. There are around 100,000 clones in the sample; 85% to 95% occur only once, and 3% to 4.5% lies in the top ten. This sample comprised PBMCs, obtained around atezolizumab (anti-PD-L1) treatment. The source is a man aged 60 to 69 with urothelial cancer. Each CDR3 is given with its conserved first and last residue.

V gene	CDR3 protein
TRBV5-1	CASRRDGGNEKLFF
TRBV29-1	CSVEDRYHTGELFF
TRBV4-3	CASSQVGGQGLYGYTF
TRBV6-5	CASSYSGGVANYGYTF
TRBV27	CASSLDRVGEQYF
TRBV5-1	CASSSHSGTAGNTIYF
TRBV28	CASSSTGGGSKNEQFF
TRBV21-1	CASRLSLQQSRANVLTF
TRBV18	CASSSGRADTGELFF
TRBV29-1	CSVGQMLTEAFF
TRBV11-2	CASSLGQGNTEAFF
TRBV6-1	CASRTFGQPQHF
TRBV9	CASSVAGSGVGEKLFF
TRBV4-2	CASSQDSSGIGGELFF
TRBV30	CAWGPGLGDTGELFF
TRBV7-2	CASSLRGGGTDTQYF
TRBV2	CASSEPPLGSYEQYF
TRBV6-6	CASVPADGVLTDTQYF
TRBV19	CASSMSLPGNTEAFF
TRBV28	CASTPRGRGIYEQYF
TRBV7-9	CASSFGDRGHTGELFF
TRBV18	CASSPAGRQETQYF
TRBV28	CASSFSQRGNTIYF
TRBV2	CASSESNSIYGYTF
TRBV6-6	CASSPLEVVRTGELFF
TRBV7-8	CASSSSVATNEKLFF
TRBV7-3	CASSLRGQTYEQYF
TRBV30	CAWSGMAGRNQPQHF
TRBV29-1	CSVERGQGVVTDTQYF
TRBV7-2	CASSYYTDTQYF
TRBV9	CASDDGGTNLYNEQFF
TRBV6-5	CASSKRGQPYEQYF
TRBV11-2	CASSPAGSNYGYTF
TRBV2	CASSEAYRGGSYEQYF
TRBV2	CASTGTSGRSRGETQYF
TRBV18	CASSPPGQGVSNIQYF
TRBV10-2	CASSESSGNEQYF
TRBV28	CASTQEGLSPYEQYF
TRBV5-4	CASSPRRAGGPSEQYF